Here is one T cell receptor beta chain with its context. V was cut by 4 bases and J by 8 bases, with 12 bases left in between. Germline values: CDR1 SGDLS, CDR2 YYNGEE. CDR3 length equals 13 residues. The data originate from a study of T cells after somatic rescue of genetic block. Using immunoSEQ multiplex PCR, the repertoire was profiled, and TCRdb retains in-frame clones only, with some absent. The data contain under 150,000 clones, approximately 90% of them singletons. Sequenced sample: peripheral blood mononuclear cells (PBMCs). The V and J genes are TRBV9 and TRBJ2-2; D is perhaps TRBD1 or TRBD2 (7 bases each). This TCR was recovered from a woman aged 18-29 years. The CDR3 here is CASSQGGSGELFF. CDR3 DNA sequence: TGTGCCAGCAGCCAGGGGGGGTCAGGGGAGCTGTTTTTT.